Listed here are 22 T cell receptor beta chains from one sample, sequenced in a study of T-cell memory formation after mild COVID-19. Via MiXCR, TCRdb re-called the 5' RACE reads, giving one row per CDR3 protein. The table has about 27,000 distinct CDR3 sequences, around 6.8% seen once. Source material: PBMCs or a T cell subset sorted from them (not recorded which). The source is an adult woman who had mild COVID-19 (a few samples of this study predate the infection). Cell type and time point are not known.

This clonotype was detected many times. A much larger clone sits a single nucleotide away, making a read error possible. The chain has TRBV5-1 and TRBJ2-5; TRBD2 matches at 10 bases. Unmatched junction bases numbered 6, after V lost 3 bases and J lost 4 bases. The CDR3 is made up of 15 amino acids. Per the germline V gene, CDR1 is SGHRS and CDR2 is YFSETQ. CDR3 sequence reads: CASSSQRGGRETQYF. Here the CDR3 DNA reads TGCGCCAGCAGCTCACAGCGGGGGGGCCGAGAGACCCAGTACTTC.

In its sample, this clonotype was seen many times. The J gene is TRBJ1-5, the V gene TRBV20-1; 9 nucleotides agree with TRBD1. The CDR3 is made up of 13 amino acids. Germline-derived CDR1 and CDR2 are DFQATT and SNEGSKA (reference sequence). Germline trimming cut 6 bases from V and 7 bases from J; bases unmatched to any gene: 7. The CDR3 coding sequence is TGCAGTGCCCGGGACAGGGAAGGACAGCCCCAGCATTTT. It is translated as CSARDREGQPQHF.

This clonotype came up many times. This sequence joins TRBV20-1 and TRBJ2-7; the D is unclear. Between the trimmed V and J ends, which lost 0 bases and 2 bases, there was a span of 17 bases. Germline CDR1 reads DFQATT; CDR2 reads SNEGSKA (reference sequence). This CDR3 contains 16 residues. The CDR3 DNA reads as TGCAGTGCTAGAGAAGGAAGCCAAAAAAAACCCTACGAGCAGTACTTC. Translating it yields CSAREGSQKKPYEQYF.

In this sample, this clonotype turned up a few times. The chain is built from TRBV30 and TRBJ1-3; D not certain. Trimming stripped 4 bases from V and 0 bases from J, with 7 bases between. This CDR3 contains 13 residues. Germline V CDR1 and CDR2: GTSNPN, SVGIG (reference sequence). The CDR3 DNA sequence: TGTGCCTGGAATACCCACTCTGGAAACACCATATATTTT. Its protein is CAWNTHSGNTIYF.

This clonotype was observed at least ten times. The chain links TRBV27 to TRBJ2-5; 9 nucleotides agree with TRBD1. The CDR3 extends over 13 amino acids. With 8 bases clipped from V and 3 bases from J, the junction kept 4 bases outside the gene matches. The germline V gene encodes CDR1 MNHEY and CDR2 SMNVEV (reference sequence). Here the CDR3 DNA reads TGTGCCAGCTCTGGGACAGGGAAAGAGACCCAGTACTTC. This translates into CASSGTGKETQYF.

This clonotype appeared many times. The CDR3 protein is CASSPPGQGIGGYTF. The CDR3 DNA follows: TGTGCCAGCAGCCCGCCGGGACAGGGGATAGGAGGCTACACCTTC. V is TRBV7-3 and J is TRBJ1-2, with 10 bases aligning to TRBD1. From germline, CDR1 is SGHTA and CDR2 FQGTGA. Losses at the gene ends were 5 bases for V and 8 bases for J; bases not matched to a gene: 11. The CDR3 sequence is 15 residues long. Together with reference TRBV7-3 and TRBJ1-2, the CDR3 gives the full variable domain: GAGVSQTPSNKVTEKGKYVELRCDPISGHTALYWYRQSLGQGPEFLIYFQGTGAADDSGLPNDRFFAVRPEGSVSTLKIQRTERGDSAVYLCASSPPGQGIGGYTFGSGTRLTVV.

This clonotype was seen many times. This chain uses TRBV11-2 with TRBJ2-7; no clear D. V dropped 2 bases and J dropped 3 bases, with 11 bases sitting between them. CDR3 length equals 14 residues. Germline-derived CDR1 and CDR2 are SGHAT and FQNNGV. The CDR3 region is CASSLLTDDYEQYF. DNA of the CDR3: TGTGCCAGCAGCTTACTGACGGACGACTACGAGCAGTACTTC.

This clonotype occurred many times. The chain has TRBV29-1 and TRBJ2-2, with 7 bases identical to TRBD2. The junction had 8 bases not matched to a gene; V was cut back by 5 bases and J by 5 bases. This CDR3 comprises 14 residues. Germline CDR1 SQVTM, CDR2 ANQGSEA. CDR3 DNA sequence: TGCAGCGTTCTCCCTGACGGGGGGACCGGGGAGCTGTTTTTT. Translated: CSVLPDGGTGELFF.

This clonotype was observed many times. The V and J genes are TRBV7-3 and TRBJ2-1; 8 bases are shared with TRBD2. The CDR3 extends over 14 amino acids. Trimming at V came to 4 bases and at J to 7 bases, leaving 6 bases not matched to a gene. The germline gives CDR1 SGHTA, CDR2 FQGTGA. The CDR3 DNA reads as TGTGCCAGCAGCTCGGGACTAGGAGTGAATGAGCAGTTCTTC. It codes for CASSSGLGVNEQFF. Variable domain in full (rest from reference TRBV7-3 and TRBJ2-1): GAGVSQTPSNKVTEKGKYVELRCDPISGHTALYWYRQSLGQGPEFLIYFQGTGAADDSGLPNDRFFAVRPEGSVSTLKIQRTERGDSAVYLCASSSGLGVNEQFFGPGTRLTVL.

The V gene is TRBV6-2 or TRBV6-3, the J gene TRBJ2-3; 7 nucleotides agree with TRBD1. Germline V gives CDR1 MNHEY, CDR2 SVGEGT. J lost 2 bases, V lost 0 bases, and 5 bases had no gene match. The CDR3 contains 16 residues. In nucleotides, the CDR3 is TGTGCCAGCAGTTACTCGATGGACAGGCACACAGATACGCAGTATTTT. Its protein is CASSYSMDRHTDTQYF.

This clonotype was seen many times. The V and J genes are TRBV25-1 and TRBJ2-4; the D is unclear. V lost 5 bases and J lost 0, with 8 bases in between. Looked up from germline, CDR1 is MGHDK and CDR2 is SYGVNS. This CDR3 contains 14 residues. The CDR3 DNA reads as TGTGCCAGCAGTCCCGGCCGAGCCAAAAACATTCAGTACTTC. This gives the protein CASSPGRAKNIQYF.

This clonotype was seen ten or more times. The V and J genes are TRBV5-1 and TRBJ1-2, with unresolved D. CDR3 length equals 14 residues. Germline values: CDR1 SGHRS, CDR2 YFSETQ. Between the trimmed V and J ends, which lost 2 bases and 4 bases, there was a span of 12 bases. The CDR3 is CASSFSTGTYGYTF. DNA for the CDR3: TGCGCCAGCAGCTTCTCGACGGGAACCTATGGCTACACCTTC.

This clonotype was found many times. The rearrangement uses TRBV20-1 and TRBJ2-5; D unresolved. CDR1 and CDR2 from the germline V gene are DFQATT and SNEGSKA (reference sequence). Trimming pared 0 bases from V and 1 base from J, leaving 15 bases between. This CDR3 is 16 amino acids long. The CDR3 loop is CSARDPLRASQETQYF. CDR3 DNA: TGCAGTGCTAGAGATCCTTTAAGGGCCAGCCAAGAGACCCAGTACTTC.

This clonotype was counted many times. The V gene is TRBV5-6, the J gene TRBJ1-1; TRBD1 matches at 11 bases. The trim removed 5 bases at V and 6 bases at J, leaving 6 bases unmatched. The CDR3 runs 14 residues. Germline CDR1 is SGHDT and CDR2 is YYEEEE. Here the CDR3 reads CASSRGTGGAEAFF. The DNA of the CDR3 is TGTGCCAGCAGTCGTGGGACAGGGGGGGCTGAAGCTTTCTTT. Using reference TRBV5-6 and TRBJ1-1 for the parts outside the CDR3, the full variable domain is DAGVTQSPTHLIKTRGQQVTLRCSPKSGHDTVSWYQQALGQGPQFIFQYYEEEERQRGNFPDRFSGHQFPNYSSELNVNALLLGDSALYLCASSRGTGGAEAFFGQGTRLTVV.

This clonotype was detected many times. The chain is built from TRBV27 and TRBJ2-2; the D gene is possibly TRBD1 (6 bases). Between the trimmed V and J ends, which lost 5 bases and 6 bases, there was a span of 10 bases. Per germline, CDR1 MNHEY and CDR2 SMNVEV (reference sequence). There are 13 residues in the CDR3. The CDR3 nucleotides read TGTGCCAGCAGTGGGGGCGAGGCCGGGGAGCTGTTTTTT. It yields the protein CASSGGEAGELFF.

Ten or more counts support this clonotype. The genes are TRBV6-5 and TRBJ1-1; D call uncertain. Germline CDR1 is MNHEY and CDR2 is SVGAGI. V shed 4 bases and J shed 11 bases, with 14 bases lying between them. This CDR3 contains 12 residues. CDR3 amino acids: CASSSPPSVAFF. The DNA of the CDR3 is TGTGCCAGCAGTTCCCCCCCCTCTGTTGCTTTCTTT.

In its sample, this clonotype was seen many times. The J gene is TRBJ2-1, the V gene TRBV9; possibly TRBD1 or TRBD2 for D (5 bases each). CDR3 length equals 12 residues. Germline assignment: CDR1 SGDLS and CDR2 YYNGEE. Deletions cut 0 bases from V and 8 bases from J, with 6 bases between. CDR3 protein: CASSVVGDEQFF. The CDR3 DNA reads TGTGCCAGCAGCGTAGTGGGGGATGAGCAGTTCTTC.

This clonotype was counted many times. The chain employs TRBV6-2 or TRBV6-3 and TRBJ2-4; 7 bases line up with TRBD2. Unmatched junction bases numbered 14, after V lost 6 bases and J lost 6 bases. Germline CDR1 MNHEY, CDR2 SVGEGT. The CDR3 has 16 amino acids. CDR3 sequence (DNA): TGTGCCAGCAGAAATGCTCCACTAGCGTGGGGAAACATTCAGTACTTC. As protein: CASRNAPLAWGNIQYF.

Ten or more counts support this clonotype. The chain has TRBV7-8 and TRBJ2-3, with TRBD2 matching over 8 bases. There are 16 residues in the CDR3. Trimming took 5 bases from V and 4 from J; bases not matched to a gene: 11. Germline CDR1 reads SGHVS; CDR2 reads FQNEAQ. The CDR3 loop is CASSRTGTRYADTQYF. In DNA, the CDR3 is TGTGCCAGCAGCCGCACCGGGACTAGGTACGCAGATACGCAGTATTTT.

This clonotype has ten or more counts. The rearrangement links TRBV20-1 to TRBJ1-1; D possibly corresponds to TRBD1 (6 bases). CDR3 length: 14 residues. The germline CDR1 and CDR2 sequences are DFQATT and SNEGSKA (reference sequence). Trimming pared 2 bases from V and 0 bases from J, leaving 10 bases between. The CDR3 loop is CSARRTGMNTEAFF. The CDR3 DNA sequence: TGCAGTGCTAGAAGAACAGGGATGAACACTGAAGCTTTCTTT.

This clonotype is labeled medium-sized. The V and J genes are TRBV9 and TRBJ2-5; D is unresolved. From germline, CDR1 is SGDLS and CDR2 YYNGEE. This CDR3 contains 16 residues. Deletions cut 5 bases from V and 2 bases from J, with 19 bases between. In DNA, the CDR3 is TGTGCCAGCAGTAAGAGTGGGCAGGCGACGCAAGAGACCCAGTACTTC. This translates into CASSKSGQATQETQYF.

There are many counts of this clonotype. The chain recombines TRBV5-1 with TRBJ2-3, with TRBD1 identical over 7 bases. Germline CDR1 is SGHRS and CDR2 is YFSETQ. The CDR3 is 16 residues long. V was pared by 1 base and J by 3 bases, with 8 bases of the junction left unmatched. As DNA, the CDR3 is TGCGCCAGCAGCTTGTTGGGCGAGGGGGCAACAGATACGCAGTATTTT. It encodes CASSLLGEGATDTQYF.